This T cell receptor (beta chain) was retrieved from a study of T cell responses to AZD1222 COVID-19 vaccine. In regard to this clone: The antigen remains unidentified. Relative to the germline gene, one junction end is altered; a read error may explain this.

This table comes from immunoSEQ multiplex PCR, and its TCRdb copy is limited to in-frame clones, with some not included. The data contain 110,000 to 150,000 clones, roughly 91% of them singletons. General study points: Distributed over spike, vaccine-associated CD4 TCRs predominated at 160-218 and 743-854.

CDR3 length: 17 amino acids. The germline V gene encodes CDR1 MNHEY and CDR2 SMNVEV (reference sequence). This specimen consisted of peripheral blood, obtained 28 days after the second AZD1222 dose. This TCR derives from an adult who received the AZD1222 COVID-19 vaccine. This chain joins TRBV27 and TRBJ2-2, with TRBD1 identical over 8 bases. The CDR3 region has the DNA TGTGCCAGCGGTTTACCCCTCACAGGGGGTCGGACCGGGGAGCTGTTTTTT. Translating it yields CASGLPLTGGRTGELFF.